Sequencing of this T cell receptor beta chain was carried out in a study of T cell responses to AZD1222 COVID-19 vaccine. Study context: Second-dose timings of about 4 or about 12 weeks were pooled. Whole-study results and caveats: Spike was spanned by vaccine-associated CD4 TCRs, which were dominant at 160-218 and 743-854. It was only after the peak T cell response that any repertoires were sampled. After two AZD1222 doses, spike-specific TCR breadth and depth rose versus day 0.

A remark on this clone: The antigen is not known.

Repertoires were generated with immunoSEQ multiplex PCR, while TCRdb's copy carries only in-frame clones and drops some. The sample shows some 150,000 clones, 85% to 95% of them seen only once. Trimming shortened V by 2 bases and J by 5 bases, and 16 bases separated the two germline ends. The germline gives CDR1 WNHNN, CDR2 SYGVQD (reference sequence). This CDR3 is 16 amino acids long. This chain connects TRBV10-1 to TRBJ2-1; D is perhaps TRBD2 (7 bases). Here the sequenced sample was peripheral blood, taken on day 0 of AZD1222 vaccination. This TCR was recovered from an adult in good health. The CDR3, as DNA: TGCGCCAGCAGTGAGAGGGGTAGGGGGGGCCACAATGAGCAGTTCTTC. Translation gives CASSERGRGGHNEQFF.